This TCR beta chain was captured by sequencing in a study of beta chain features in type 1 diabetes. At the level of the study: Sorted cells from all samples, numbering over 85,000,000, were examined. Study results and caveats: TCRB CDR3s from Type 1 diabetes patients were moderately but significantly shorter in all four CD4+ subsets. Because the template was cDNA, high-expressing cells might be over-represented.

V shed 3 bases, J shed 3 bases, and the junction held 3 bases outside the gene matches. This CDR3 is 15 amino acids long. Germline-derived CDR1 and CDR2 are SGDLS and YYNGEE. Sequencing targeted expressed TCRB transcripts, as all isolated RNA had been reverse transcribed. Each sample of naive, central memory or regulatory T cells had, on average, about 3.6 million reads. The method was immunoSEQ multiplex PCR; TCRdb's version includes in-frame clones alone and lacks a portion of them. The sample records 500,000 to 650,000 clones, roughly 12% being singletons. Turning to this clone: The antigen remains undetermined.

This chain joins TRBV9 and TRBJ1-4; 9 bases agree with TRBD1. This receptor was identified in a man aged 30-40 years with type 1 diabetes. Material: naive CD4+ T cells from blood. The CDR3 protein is CASSGRDRANEKLFF. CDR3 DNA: TGTGCCAGCAGCGGGAGGGACAGGGCTAATGAAAAACTGTTTTTT.